Listed below are T cell receptor beta chains from one sample, sequenced in a study of blood T cell repertoires in COVID-19. Data came from immunoSEQ multiplex PCR; TCRdb stores just in-frame clones and leaves some out. This sample has roughly 100,000 clones, with around nine tenths found just once. The sequenced sample was peripheral blood. These receptors all come from a human donor in a cohort sampled during active COVID-19. The conserved cysteine and the conserved F or W are not part of the CDR3 here.

V: TRBV7-9; CDR3: ASSPNRGIDTGELF
V: TRBV19; CDR3: ASSPREGTAETQY
V: TRBV14; CDR3: ASTLTGTGGQY
V: TRBV13; CDR3: ASSSLAGGAHEQY
V: TRBV19; CDR3: ASNSGTGDLGYT
V: TRBV19; CDR3: ASSRQGALPDEQY
V: TRBV10-1; CDR3: AEGVQGANYGYT
V: TRBV2; CDR3: ASRNRGRGYT
V: TRBV30; CDR3: AWSGGTRRNTQY
V: TRBV11-2; CDR3: ASSLTGQIY
V: TRBV27; CDR3: ASSSGIGVQPQH
V: TRBV5-6; CDR3: ASSFLQGTHGYT
V: TRBV7-9; CDR3: ASSPGQLSSSTDTQY
V: TRBV7-9; CDR3: ASSSSGQEGYT
V: TRBV7-2; CDR3: ASSFRDNTGELF
V: TRBV6-5; CDR3: ASSYGGGPETQY
V: TRBV19; CDR3: ASSWIPGQRQETQY
V: TRBV11-2; CDR3: ASSLFPNRGRIENTEAF
V: TRBV7-2; CDR3: ASSSLGGAGSEQY
V: TRBV12-2; CDR3: ASRLGEWAEQY
V: TRBV28; CDR3: ASTQRDFSYNEQF
V: TRBV6-6; CDR3: ASSAGDTYEQY
V: TRBV7-2; CDR3: ASSLGQGNTPLH
V: TRBV7-8; CDR3: ASSLTTDWNTIY
V: TRBV7-2; CDR3: ASSLKRTHDILTGGYT
V: TRBV7-2; CDR3: ASSRDRGWDTQY
V: TRBV6-1; CDR3: ASSEDRVDEKLF
V: TRBV6-2/TRBV6-3; CDR3: ASSYWAHVETQY
V: TRBV28; CDR3: ASSLWGQGATGTEAF
V: TRBV4-1; CDR3: ASSQVPGQGYNEQY
V: TRBV5-1; CDR3: ASSIGAQNTEAF
V: TRBV5-6; CDR3: ASSLGGGNQPQH
V: TRBV4-1; CDR3: ASSQGSGGVYSEQF